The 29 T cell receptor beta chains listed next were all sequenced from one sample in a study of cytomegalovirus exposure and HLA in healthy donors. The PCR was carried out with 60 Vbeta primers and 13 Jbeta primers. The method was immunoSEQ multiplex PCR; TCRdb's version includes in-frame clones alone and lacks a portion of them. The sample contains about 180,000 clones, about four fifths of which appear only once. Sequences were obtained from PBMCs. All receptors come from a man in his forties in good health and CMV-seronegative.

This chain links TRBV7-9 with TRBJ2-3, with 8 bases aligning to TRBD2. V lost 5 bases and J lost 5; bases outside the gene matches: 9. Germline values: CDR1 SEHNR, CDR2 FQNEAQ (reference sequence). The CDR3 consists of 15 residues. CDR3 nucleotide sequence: TGTGCCAGCAGCCCCAGCGGGAGTGTAGGAGATACGCAGTATTTT. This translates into CASSPSGSVGDTQYF.

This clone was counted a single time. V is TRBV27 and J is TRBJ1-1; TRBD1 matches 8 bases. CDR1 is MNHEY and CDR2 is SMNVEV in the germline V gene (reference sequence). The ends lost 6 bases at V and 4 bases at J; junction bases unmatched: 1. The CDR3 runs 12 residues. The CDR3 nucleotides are TGTGCCAGCAGAGACAGGGGCACTGAAGCTTTCTTT. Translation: CASRDRGTEAFF.

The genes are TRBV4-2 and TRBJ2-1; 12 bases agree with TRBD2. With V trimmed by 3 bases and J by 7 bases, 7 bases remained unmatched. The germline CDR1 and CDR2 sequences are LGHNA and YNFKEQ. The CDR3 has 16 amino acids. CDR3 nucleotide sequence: TGTGCCAGCAGCCAGGCTAGCGGGGGGGCTAGGAATGAGCAGTTCTTC. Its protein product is CASSQASGGARNEQFF.

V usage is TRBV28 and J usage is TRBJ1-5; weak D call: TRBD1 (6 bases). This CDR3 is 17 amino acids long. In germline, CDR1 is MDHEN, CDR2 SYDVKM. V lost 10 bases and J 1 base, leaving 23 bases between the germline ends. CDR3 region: CAIQGTSFSRSNQPQHF. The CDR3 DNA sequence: TGTGCCATACAGGGAACTTCATTTTCTCGGAGCAATCAGCCCCAGCATTTT.

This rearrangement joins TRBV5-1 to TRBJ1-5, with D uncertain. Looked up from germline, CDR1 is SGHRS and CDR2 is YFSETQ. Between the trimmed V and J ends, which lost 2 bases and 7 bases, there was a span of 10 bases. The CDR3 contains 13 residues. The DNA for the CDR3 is TGCGCCAGCAGCTTTGAGGGCCCGCAGCCCCAGCATTTT. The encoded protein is CASSFEGPQPQHF.

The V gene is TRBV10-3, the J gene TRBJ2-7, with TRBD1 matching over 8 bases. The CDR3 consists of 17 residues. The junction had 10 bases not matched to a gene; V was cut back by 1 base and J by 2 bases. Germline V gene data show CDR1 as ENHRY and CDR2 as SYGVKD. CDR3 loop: CAISEYRGTVSTYEQYF. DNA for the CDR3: TGTGCCATCAGTGAGTACAGGGGGACAGTTTCCACCTACGAGCAGTACTTC.

The CDR3 here is CASSPQQGGKGEQYF. The CDR3 region has the DNA TGCGCCAGCAGCCCACAACAGGGTGGAAAAGGAGAGCAGTACTTC. The chain carries TRBV5-1 and TRBJ2-7; possibly TRBD1 for D (6 bases). CDR3 size: 15 residues. Trimming stripped 4 bases from V and 7 bases from J, with 21 bases between. The germline V gene has CDR1 SGHRS and CDR2 YFSETQ.

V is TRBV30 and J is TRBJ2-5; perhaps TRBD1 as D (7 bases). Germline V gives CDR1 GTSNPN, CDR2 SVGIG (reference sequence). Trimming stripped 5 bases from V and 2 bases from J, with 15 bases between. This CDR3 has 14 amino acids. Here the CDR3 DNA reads TGTGCCTGGGGGGGGCAGGGGGTACAAGAGACCCAGTACTTC. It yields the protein CAWGGQGVQETQYF.

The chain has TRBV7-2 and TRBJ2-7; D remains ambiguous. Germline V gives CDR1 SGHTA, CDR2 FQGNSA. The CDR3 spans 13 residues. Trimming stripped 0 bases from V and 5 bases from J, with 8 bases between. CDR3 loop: CASSLARSNEQYF. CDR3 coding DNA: TGTGCCAGCAGCTTAGCTAGATCCAACGAGCAGTACTTC.

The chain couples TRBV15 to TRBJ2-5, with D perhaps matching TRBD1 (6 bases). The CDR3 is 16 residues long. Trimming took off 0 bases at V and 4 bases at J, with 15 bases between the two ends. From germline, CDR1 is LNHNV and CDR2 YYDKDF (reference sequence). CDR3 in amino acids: CATSRDKTRGGETQYF. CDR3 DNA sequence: TGTGCCACCAGCAGAGATAAGACGAGAGGGGGAGAGACCCAGTACTTC.

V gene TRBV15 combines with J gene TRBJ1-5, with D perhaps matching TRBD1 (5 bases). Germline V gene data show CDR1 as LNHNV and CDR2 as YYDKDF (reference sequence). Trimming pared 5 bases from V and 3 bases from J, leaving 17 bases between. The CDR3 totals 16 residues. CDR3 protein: CATSLTPRAYNQPQHF. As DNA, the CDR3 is TGTGCCACCAGCCTCACTCCCAGGGCTTACAATCAGCCCCAGCATTTT.

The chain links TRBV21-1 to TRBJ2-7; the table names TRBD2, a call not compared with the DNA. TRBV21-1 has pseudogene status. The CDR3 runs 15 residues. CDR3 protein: CASSNPRDYHYEQYF. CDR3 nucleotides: TGTGCCAGCAGCAACCCCCGGGACTACCACTACGAGCAGTACTTC.

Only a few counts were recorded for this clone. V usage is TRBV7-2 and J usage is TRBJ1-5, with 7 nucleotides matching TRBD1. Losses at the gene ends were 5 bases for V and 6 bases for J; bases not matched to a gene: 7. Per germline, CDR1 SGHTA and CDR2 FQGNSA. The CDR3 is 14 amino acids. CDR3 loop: CASSPQGMGQPQHF. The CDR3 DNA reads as TGTGCCAGCAGCCCACAGGGGATGGGTCAGCCCCAGCATTTT.

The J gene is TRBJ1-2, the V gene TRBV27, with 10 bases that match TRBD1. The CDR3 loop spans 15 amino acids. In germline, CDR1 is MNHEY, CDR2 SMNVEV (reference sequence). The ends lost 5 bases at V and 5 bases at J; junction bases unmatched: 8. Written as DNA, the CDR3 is TGTGCCAGCAGTGTTTACGGGACAGGGGTTTATGGCTACACCTTC. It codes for CASSVYGTGVYGYTF.

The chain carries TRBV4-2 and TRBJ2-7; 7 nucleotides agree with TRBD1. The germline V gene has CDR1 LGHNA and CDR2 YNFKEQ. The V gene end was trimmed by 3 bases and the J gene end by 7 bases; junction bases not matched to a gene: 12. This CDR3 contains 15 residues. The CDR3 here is CASSHTGTEPIEQYF. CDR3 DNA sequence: TGTGCCAGCAGCCACACCGGGACAGAGCCTATTGAGCAGTACTTC.

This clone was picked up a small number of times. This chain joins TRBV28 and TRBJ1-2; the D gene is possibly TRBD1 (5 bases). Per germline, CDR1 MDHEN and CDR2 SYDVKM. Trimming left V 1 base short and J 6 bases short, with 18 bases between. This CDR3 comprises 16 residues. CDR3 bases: TGTGCCAGCAGTTTATCCGGGACTGCAAAACTGGATGGCTACACCTTC. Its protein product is CASSLSGTAKLDGYTF.

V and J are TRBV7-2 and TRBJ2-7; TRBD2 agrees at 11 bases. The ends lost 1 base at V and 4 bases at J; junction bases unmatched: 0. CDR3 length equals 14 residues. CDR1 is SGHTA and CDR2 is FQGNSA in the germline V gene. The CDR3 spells CASSLGLAGYEQYF. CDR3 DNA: TGTGCCAGCAGCTTAGGACTAGCGGGGTACGAGCAGTACTTC.

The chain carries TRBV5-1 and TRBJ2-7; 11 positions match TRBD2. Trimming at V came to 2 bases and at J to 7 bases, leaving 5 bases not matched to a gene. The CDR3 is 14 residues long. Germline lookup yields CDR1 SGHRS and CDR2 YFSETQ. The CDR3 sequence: CASSFSGGAGEQYF. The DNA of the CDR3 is TGCGCCAGCAGCTTTAGCGGGGGGGCGGGGGAGCAGTACTTC. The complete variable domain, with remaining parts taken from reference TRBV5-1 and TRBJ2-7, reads KAGVTQTPRYLIKTRGQQVTLSCSPISGHRSVSWYQQTPGQGLQFLFEYFSETQRNKGNFPGRFSGRQFSNSRSEMNVSTLELGDSALYLCASSFSGGAGEQYFGPGTRLTVT.

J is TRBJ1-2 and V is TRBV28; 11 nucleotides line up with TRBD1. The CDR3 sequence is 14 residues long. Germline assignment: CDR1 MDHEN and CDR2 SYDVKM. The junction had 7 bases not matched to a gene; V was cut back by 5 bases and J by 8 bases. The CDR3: CASSVGGQGAGYTF. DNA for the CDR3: TGTGCCAGCAGTGTAGGAGGACAGGGGGCCGGCTACACCTTC.

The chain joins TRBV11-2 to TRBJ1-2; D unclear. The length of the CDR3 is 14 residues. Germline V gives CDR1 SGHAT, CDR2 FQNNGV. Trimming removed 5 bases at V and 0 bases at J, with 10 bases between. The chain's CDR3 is CASSPGSTNYGYTF. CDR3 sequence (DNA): TGTGCCAGCAGCCCCGGGAGTACTAACTATGGCTACACCTTC.

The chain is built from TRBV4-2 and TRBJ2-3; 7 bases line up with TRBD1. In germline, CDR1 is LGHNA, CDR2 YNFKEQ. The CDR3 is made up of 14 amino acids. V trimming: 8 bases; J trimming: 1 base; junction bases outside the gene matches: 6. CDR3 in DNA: TGTGCCAGCTCCCGGGACAGAGGCACAGATACGCAGTATTTT. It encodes CASSRDRGTDTQYF.

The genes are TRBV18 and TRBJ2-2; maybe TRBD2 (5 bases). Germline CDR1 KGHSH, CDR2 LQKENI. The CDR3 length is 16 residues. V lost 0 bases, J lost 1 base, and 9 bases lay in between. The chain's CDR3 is CASSPPGGLNTGELFF. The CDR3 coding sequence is TGTGCCAGCTCACCACCCGGCGGACTGAACACCGGGGAGCTGTTTTTT.

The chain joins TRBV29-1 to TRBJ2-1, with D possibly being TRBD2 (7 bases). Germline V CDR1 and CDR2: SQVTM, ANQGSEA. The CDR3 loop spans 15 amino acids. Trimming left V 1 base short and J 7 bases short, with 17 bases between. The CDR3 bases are TGCAGCGTTGAAGTTCGTTTCGGGGGGCGGAATGAGCAGTTCTTC. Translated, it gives CSVEVRFGGRNEQFF.

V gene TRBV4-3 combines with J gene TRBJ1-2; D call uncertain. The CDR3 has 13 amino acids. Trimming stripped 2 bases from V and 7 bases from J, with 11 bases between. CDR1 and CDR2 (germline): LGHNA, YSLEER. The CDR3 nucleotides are TGCGCCAGCAGCCAACCCTCCAAGAGTGGCTACACCTTC. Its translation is CASSQPSKSGYTF.

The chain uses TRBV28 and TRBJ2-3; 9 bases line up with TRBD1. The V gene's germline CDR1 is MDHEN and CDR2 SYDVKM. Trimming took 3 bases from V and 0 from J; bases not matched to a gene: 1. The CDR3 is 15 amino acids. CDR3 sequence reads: CASSLGQGSTDTQYF. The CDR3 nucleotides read TGTGCCAGCAGTTTGGGACAGGGAAGCACAGATACGCAGTATTTT.

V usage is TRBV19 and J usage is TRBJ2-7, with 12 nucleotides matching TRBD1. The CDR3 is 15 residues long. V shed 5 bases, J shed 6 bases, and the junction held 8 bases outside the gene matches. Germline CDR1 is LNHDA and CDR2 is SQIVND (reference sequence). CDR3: CASSQPGTGGVEQYF. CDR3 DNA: TGTGCCAGTAGTCAACCCGGGACAGGGGGCGTCGAGCAGTACTTC.

The CDR3 sequence: CASSRTSGRNEQFF. The CDR3 coding sequence is TGTGCCAGTTCTAGGACTAGCGGTCGCAATGAGCAGTTCTTC. The genes are TRBV19 and TRBJ2-1, with TRBD2 identical over 10 bases. This CDR3 comprises 14 residues. Germline CDR1 and CDR2: LNHDA and SQIVND (reference sequence). Losses at the gene ends were 8 bases for V and 6 bases for J; bases not matched to a gene: 7.

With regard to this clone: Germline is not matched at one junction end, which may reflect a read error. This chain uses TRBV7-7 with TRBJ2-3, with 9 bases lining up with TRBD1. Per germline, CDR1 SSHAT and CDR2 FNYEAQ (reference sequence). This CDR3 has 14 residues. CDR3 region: CASSGQGLGDTQYF. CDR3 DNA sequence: TGTGCTAGCAGCGGACAGGGGTTGGGAGATACGCAGTATTTT.

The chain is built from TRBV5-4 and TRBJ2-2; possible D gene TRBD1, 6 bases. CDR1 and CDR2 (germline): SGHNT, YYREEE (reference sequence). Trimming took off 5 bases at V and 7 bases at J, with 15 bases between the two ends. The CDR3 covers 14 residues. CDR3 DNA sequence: TGTGCCAGCAGACGCGACAGGTTGGTCGGGGAGCTGTTTTTT. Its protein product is CASRRDRLVGELFF.